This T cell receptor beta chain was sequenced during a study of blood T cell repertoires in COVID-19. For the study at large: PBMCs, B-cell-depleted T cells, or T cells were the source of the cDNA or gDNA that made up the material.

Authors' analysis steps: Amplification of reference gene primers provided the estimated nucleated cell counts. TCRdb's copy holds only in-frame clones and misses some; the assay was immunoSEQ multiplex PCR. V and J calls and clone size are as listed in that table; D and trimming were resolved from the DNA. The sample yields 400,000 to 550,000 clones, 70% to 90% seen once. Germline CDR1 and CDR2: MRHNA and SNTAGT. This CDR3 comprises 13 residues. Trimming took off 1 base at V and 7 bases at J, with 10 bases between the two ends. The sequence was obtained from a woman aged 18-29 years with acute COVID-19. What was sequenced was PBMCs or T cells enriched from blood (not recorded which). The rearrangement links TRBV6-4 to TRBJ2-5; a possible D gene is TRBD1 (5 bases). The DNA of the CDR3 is TGTGCCAGCAGTGACTATCCAGGGATGACCCAGTACTTC. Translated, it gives CASSDYPGMTQYF.